These T cell receptor beta chains were read from a single sample in a study of cytomegalovirus exposure and HLA in healthy donors. Clones were read by immunoSEQ multiplex PCR, and TCRdb kept only the in-frame ones, dropping some. The sample shows roughly 200,000 clones, about 80% of them seen only once. Sequences were obtained from PBMCs. These receptors all stem from a man under 40 in good health and CMV-seronegative. CDR3s include the opening cysteine and the closing phenylalanine or tryptophan. D genes are given only for firm matches. A row's size may be missing; if present it is once, few, many or a size class.

j_gene	abundance	d_gene	v_gene	CDR3aa	CDR3nt
TRBJ1-1	NA	NA	TRBV15	CATSRQGFGTEAFF	TGTGCCACCAGCAGACAGGGATTCGGCACTGAAGCTTTCTTT
TRBJ1-2	NA	NA	TRBV10-3	CAISGVIVLAGIRGYTF	TGTGCCATCAGTGGAGTAATAGTCTTAGCGGGAATACGTGGCTACACCTTC
TRBJ1-1	NA	TRBD1	TRBV7-9	CASSRQGPEAFF	TGTGCCAGCAGCCGACAGGGTCCTGAAGCTTTCTTT
TRBJ2-5	NA	TRBD2	TRBV7-2	CASSLALAGALQETQYF	TGTGCCAGCAGCTTAGCCCTAGCGGGAGCACTCCAAGAGACCCAGTACTTC
TRBJ2-7	NA	TRBD1	TRBV28	CASSAPGQGPYEQYF	TGTGCCAGCAGTGCACCGGGACAGGGCCCCTACGAGCAGTACTTC
TRBJ2-1	NA	TRBD2	TRBV25-1	CASSELGSGRAVNEQFF	TGTGCCAGCAGTGAATTGGGTAGCGGGAGGGCCGTAAATGAGCAGTTCTTC
TRBJ1-4	NA	NA	TRBV7-3	CASSLDPRGKLFF	TGTGCCAGCAGCTTAGACCCCCGAGGAAAACTGTTTTTT
TRBJ2-5	NA	TRBD2	TRBV28	CASSPRPGTSGRVRKETQYF	TGTGCCAGCAGTCCCCGACCCGGGACTAGCGGGAGGGTTCGGAAAGAGACCCAGTACTTC
TRBJ1-1	NA	TRBD1	TRBV7-3	CASSLGGQGGTEAFF	TGTGCCAGCAGCCTAGGCGGTCAGGGGGGCACTGAAGCTTTCTTT
TRBJ1-1	NA	NA	TRBV19	CASSFRTGSTEAFF	TGTGCCAGTAGTTTTAGGACTGGGAGCACTGAAGCTTTCTTT
TRBJ2-1	once	TRBD2	TRBV5-1	CASSFSGPMGEQFF	TGCGCCAGCAGCTTTAGCGGGCCCATGGGTGAGCAGTTCTTC
TRBJ2-1	NA	TRBD1	TRBV5-1	CASGGTGGFNEQFF	TGCGCCAGCGGAGGGACAGGGGGGTTCAATGAGCAGTTCTTC
TRBJ2-7	NA	TRBD2	TRBV7-9	CASSLVSGGHYEQYF	TGTGCCAGCAGCTTAGTTAGCGGGGGGCACTACGAGCAGTACTTC
TRBJ1-1	NA	TRBD1	TRBV6-5	CASSYSPGQGEAFF	TGTGCCAGCAGTTACTCACCGGGACAGGGTGAAGCTTTCTTT
TRBJ1-3	NA	NA	TRBV6-1	CASSELASGNTIYF	TGTGCCAGCAGTGAACTGGCCTCTGGAAACACCATATATTTT